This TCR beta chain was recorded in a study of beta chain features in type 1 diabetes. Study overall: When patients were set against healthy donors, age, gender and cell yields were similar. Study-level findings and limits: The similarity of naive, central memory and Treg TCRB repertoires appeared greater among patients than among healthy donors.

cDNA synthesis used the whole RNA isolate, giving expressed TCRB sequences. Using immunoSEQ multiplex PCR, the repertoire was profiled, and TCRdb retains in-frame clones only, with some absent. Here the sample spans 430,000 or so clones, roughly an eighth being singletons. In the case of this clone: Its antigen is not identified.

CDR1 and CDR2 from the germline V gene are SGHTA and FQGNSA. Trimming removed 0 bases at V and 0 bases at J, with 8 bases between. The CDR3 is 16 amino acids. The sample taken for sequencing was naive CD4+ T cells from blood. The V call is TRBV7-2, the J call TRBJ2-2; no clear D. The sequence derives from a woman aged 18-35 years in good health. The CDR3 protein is CASSLAGPTNTGELFF. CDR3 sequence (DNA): TGTGCCAGCAGCTTAGCAGGCCCAACGAACACCGGGGAGCTGTTTTTT.